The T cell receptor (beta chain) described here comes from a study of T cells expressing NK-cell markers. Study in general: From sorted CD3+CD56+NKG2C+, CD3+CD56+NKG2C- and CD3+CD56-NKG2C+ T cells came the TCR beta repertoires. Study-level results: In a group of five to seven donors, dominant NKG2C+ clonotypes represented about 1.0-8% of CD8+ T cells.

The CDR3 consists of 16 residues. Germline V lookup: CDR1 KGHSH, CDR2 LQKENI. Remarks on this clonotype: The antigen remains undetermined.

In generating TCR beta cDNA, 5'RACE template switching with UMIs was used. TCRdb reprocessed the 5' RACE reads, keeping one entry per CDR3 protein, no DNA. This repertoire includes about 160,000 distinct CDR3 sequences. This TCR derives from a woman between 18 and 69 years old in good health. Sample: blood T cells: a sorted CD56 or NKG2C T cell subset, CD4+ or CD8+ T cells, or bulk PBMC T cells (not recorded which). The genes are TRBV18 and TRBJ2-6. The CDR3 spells CASSPAILTGANVLTF.